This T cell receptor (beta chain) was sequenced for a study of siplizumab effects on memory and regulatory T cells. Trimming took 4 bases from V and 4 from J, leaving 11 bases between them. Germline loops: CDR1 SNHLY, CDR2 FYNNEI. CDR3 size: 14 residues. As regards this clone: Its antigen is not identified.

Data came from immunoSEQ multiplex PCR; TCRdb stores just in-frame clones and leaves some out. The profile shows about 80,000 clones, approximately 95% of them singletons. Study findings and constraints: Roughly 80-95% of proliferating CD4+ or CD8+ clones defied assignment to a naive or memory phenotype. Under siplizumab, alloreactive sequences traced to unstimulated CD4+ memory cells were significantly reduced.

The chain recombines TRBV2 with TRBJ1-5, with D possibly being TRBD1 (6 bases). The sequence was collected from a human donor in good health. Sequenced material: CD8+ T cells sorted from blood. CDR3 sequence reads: CASSAGGGNQPQHF. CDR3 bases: TGTGCCAGCAGTGCGGGGGGCGGAAATCAGCCCCAGCATTTT.